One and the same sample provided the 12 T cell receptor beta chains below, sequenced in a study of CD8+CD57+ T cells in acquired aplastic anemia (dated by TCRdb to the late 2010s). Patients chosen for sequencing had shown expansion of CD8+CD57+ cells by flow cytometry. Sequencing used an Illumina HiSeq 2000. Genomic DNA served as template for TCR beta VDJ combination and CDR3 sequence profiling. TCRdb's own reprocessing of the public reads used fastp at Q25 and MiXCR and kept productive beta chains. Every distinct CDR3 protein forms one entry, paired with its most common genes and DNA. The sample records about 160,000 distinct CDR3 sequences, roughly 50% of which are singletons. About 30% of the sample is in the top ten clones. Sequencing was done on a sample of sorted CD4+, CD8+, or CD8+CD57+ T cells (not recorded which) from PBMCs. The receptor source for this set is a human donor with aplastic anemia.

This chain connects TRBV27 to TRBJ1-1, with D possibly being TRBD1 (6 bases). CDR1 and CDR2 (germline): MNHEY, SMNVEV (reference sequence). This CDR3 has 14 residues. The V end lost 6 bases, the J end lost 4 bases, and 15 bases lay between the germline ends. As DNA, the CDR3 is TGTGCCAGCAGCCTCACAGGGCAGGTCACTGAAGCTTTCTTT. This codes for CASSLTGQVTEAFF.

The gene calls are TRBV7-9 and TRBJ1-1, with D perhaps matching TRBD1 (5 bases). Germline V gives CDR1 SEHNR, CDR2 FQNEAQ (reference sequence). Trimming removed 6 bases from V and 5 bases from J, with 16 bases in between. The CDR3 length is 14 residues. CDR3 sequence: CASRLAGKGTEAFF. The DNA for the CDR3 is TGTGCCAGCAGACTGGCAGGGAAGGGGACTGAAGCTTTCTTT.

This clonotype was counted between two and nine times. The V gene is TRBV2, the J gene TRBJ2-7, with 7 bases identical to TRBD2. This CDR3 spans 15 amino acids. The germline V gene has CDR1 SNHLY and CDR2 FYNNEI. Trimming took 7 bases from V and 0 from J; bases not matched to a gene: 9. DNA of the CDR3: TGTGCCAGCACCGGAAGTGGCGGGAGCTCCTACGAGCAGTACTTC. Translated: CASTGSGGSSYEQYF.

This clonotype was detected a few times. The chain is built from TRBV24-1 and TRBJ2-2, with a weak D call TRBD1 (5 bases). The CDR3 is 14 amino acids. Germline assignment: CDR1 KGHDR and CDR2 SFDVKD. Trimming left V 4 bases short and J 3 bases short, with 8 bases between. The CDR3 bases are TGTGCCACCAGTGAAGGGGAATACACCGGGGAGCTGTTTTTT. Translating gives CATSEGEYTGELFF.

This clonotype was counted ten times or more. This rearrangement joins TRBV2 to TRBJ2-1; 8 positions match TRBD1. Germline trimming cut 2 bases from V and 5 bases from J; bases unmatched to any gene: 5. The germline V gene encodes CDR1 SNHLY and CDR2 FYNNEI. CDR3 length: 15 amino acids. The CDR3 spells CASSETGGFNNEQFF. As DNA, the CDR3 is TGTGCCAGCAGTGAAACAGGGGGGTTTAACAATGAGCAGTTCTTC.

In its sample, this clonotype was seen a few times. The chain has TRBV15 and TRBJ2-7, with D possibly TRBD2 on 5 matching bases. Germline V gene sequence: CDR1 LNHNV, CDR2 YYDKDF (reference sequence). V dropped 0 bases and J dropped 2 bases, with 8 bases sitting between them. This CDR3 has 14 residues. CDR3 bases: TGTGCCACCAGCAGAGACGAGGGAACCTACGAGCAGTACTTC. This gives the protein CATSRDEGTYEQYF.

CDR3 bases: TGTGCCAGCGAGGATGCTTTAGGCACTGAAGCTTTCTTT. Amino acid sequence: CASEDALGTEAFF. The chain uses TRBV2 and TRBJ1-1, with unresolved D. CDR3 length: 13 residues. Per the germline V gene, CDR1 is SNHLY and CDR2 is FYNNEI. V was clipped by 8 bases and J by 4 bases, with 14 bases between them.

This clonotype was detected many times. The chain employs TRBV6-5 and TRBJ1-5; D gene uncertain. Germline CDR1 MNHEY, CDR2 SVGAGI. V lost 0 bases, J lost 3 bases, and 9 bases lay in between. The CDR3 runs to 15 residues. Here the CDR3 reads CASSYSAGPNQPQHF. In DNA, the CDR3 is TGTGCCAGCAGTTACTCAGCCGGTCCCAATCAGCCCCAGCATTTT.

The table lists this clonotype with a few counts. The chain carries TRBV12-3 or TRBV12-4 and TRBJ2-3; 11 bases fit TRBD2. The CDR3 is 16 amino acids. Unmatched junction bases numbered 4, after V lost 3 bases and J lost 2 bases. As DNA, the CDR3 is TGTGCCAGCAGTTTGGGACTAGCGGTCTCCACAGATACGCAGTATTTT. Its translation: CASSLGLAVSTDTQYF.

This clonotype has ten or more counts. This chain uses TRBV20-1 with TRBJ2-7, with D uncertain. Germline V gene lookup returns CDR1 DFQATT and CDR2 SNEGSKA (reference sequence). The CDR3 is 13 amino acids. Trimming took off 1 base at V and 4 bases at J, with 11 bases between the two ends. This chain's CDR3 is CSARGRKIYEQYF. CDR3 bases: TGCAGTGCTAGAGGCAGGAAAATTTACGAGCAGTACTTC.

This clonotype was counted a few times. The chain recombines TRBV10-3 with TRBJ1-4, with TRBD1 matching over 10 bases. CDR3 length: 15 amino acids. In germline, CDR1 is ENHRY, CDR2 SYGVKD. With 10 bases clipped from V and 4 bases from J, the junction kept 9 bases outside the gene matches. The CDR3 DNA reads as TGTGCCACCCGCGGACAGGGGGGAATTAATGAAAAACTGTTTTTT. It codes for CATRGQGGINEKLFF.

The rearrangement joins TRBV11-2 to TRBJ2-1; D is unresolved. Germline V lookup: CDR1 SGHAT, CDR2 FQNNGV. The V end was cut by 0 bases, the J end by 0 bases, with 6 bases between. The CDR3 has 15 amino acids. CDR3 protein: CASSLDPFSYNEQFF. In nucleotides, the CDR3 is TGTGCCAGCAGCTTAGATCCCTTCTCCTACAATGAGCAGTTCTTC.